The 23 T cell receptor beta chains below were found in one sample sequenced in a study of T cell repertoires in cytomegalovirus infection. TCRdb reprocessed the reads via MiXCR and lists one record per CDR3 protein. The sample yields about 530,000 distinct CDR3 sequences, more than 25% seen once. The sequenced material came from PBMCs. Receptors originate from a human donor in good health (CMV status not recorded). Some clones in this sample may be carry-over from other donors' samples.

This clonotype was seen only once. V usage is TRBV20-1 and J usage is TRBJ1-5; D gene unclear. Germline V gives CDR1 DFQATT, CDR2 SNEGSKA (reference sequence). V dropped 0 bases and J dropped 4 bases, with 10 bases sitting between them. This CDR3 has 14 residues. CDR3 bases: TGCAGTGCTAGAGACCCGGGTCCGAATCAGCCCCAGCATTTT. It yields the protein CSARDPGPNQPQHF.

A few counts support this clonotype. The chain recombines TRBV2 with TRBJ2-6; TRBD1 is a possible D gene (5 bases). Germline CDR1 is SNHLY and CDR2 is FYNNEI. There are 14 residues in the CDR3. V gave up 7 bases and J gave up 4 bases, with 11 bases separating them. CDR3 DNA: TGTGCCAGCAAGGGGTTATCGGGGGCCAACGTCCTGACTTTC. It encodes CASKGLSGANVLTF.

J is TRBJ2-6 and V is TRBV20-1; 9 bases fit TRBD1. Germline V gene sequence: CDR1 DFQATT, CDR2 SNEGSKA (reference sequence). The V and J ends lost 5 bases and 0 bases, in that order; junction bases with no gene match: 5. The CDR3 extends over 16 amino acids. The CDR3 is CSARGQGASGANVLTF. CDR3 coding DNA: TGCAGTGCTCGGGGACAGGGCGCCTCTGGGGCCAACGTCCTGACTTTC.

This clonotype has only a few counts. This sequence joins TRBV11-2 and TRBJ1-4; D is unclear. Trimming pared 5 bases from V and 8 bases from J, leaving 36 bases between. The CDR3 covers 21 residues. Looked up from germline, CDR1 is SGHAT and CDR2 is FQNNGV. For the CDR3, the DNA is TGTGCCAGCAGCCCCTCTACTTTTTGGGGTACTGGGGTCGCCGTTACGGAAAAACTGTTTTTT. Its translation: CASSPSTFWGTGVAVTEKLFF.

The chain has TRBV6-2 or TRBV6-3 and TRBJ2-6; a weak D match, TRBD1 (6 bases). The V gene's germline CDR1 is MNHEY and CDR2 SVGEGT. The CDR3 extends over 15 amino acids. Trimming stripped 5 bases from V and 0 bases from J, with 8 bases between. Written as DNA, the CDR3 is TGTGCCAGCAGTCGACAGGACTCTGGGGCCAACGTCCTGACTTTC. Its translation is CASSRQDSGANVLTF.

V is TRBV12-3 or TRBV12-4 and J is TRBJ1-1, with unresolved D. V was pared by 3 bases and J by 4 bases, with 15 bases between. The CDR3 contains 15 residues. As DNA, the CDR3 is TGTGCCAGCAGTTTTAGTTGGGGAAGAAGCACTGAAGCTTTCTTT. This sequence encodes CASSFSWGRSTEAFF.

The gene calls are TRBV2 and TRBJ1-1, with TRBD1 identical over 7 bases. V lost 2 bases and J lost 2; bases outside the gene matches: 2. This CDR3 is built from 14 residues. The germline V gene has CDR1 SNHLY and CDR2 FYNNEI. The CDR3 here is CASSERGHNTEAFF. The CDR3 bases are TGTGCCAGCAGTGAAAGGGGGCACAACACTGAAGCTTTCTTT.

This clonotype was recorded a few times. CDR3 nucleotides: TGTGCCAGCAGTTACTCTAAGGGTTTCCCCTACGAGCAGTACTTC. Protein: CASSYSKGFPYEQYF. The chain joins TRBV6-5 to TRBJ2-7; D remains unclear. Per germline, CDR1 MNHEY and CDR2 SVGAGI. This CDR3 has 15 amino acids. V shed 0 bases and J shed 2 bases, with 11 bases lying between them.

This clonotype was observed many times. The chain carries TRBV7-2 and TRBJ2-7; 7 nucleotides agree with TRBD1. The V gene's germline CDR1 is SGHTA and CDR2 FQGNSA. This CDR3 spans 15 amino acids. The trim removed 3 bases at V and 0 bases at J, leaving 5 bases unmatched. The CDR3 DNA reads TGTGCCAGCAGCTTCAGGGGGAGTTCCTCCTACGAGCAGTACGTC. Encoded protein: CASSFRGSSSYEQYV.

V and J are TRBV28 and TRBJ2-4; the match to TRBD2 covers 8 bases. The junction had 8 bases not matched to a gene; V was cut back by 7 bases and J by 3 bases. Per the germline V gene, CDR1 is MDHEN and CDR2 is SYDVKM. The CDR3 runs to 15 residues. Here the CDR3 reads CASNGGDSGKNIQYF. DNA for the CDR3: TGTGCCAGCAACGGGGGGGATAGCGGCAAAAACATTCAGTACTTC.

The chain has TRBV7-9 and TRBJ1-2; 8 bases fit TRBD1. In germline, CDR1 is SEHNR, CDR2 FQNEAQ (reference sequence). Trimming cost V 2 bases and J 8 bases; bases outside gene matches: 16. The CDR3 is 17 residues long. This CDR3 reads CASSLLAGTGRSGGYTF. The CDR3 DNA follows: TGTGCCAGCAGCTTATTAGCGGGGACAGGACGTTCGGGAGGCTACACCTTC. The full variable domain, in which reference TRBV7-9 and TRBJ1-2 provide the parts outside the CDR3, is DTGVSQNPRHKITKRGQNVTFRCDPISEHNRLYWYRQTLGQGPEFLTYFQNEAQLEKSRLLSDRFSAERPKGSFSTLEIQRTEQGDSAMYLCASSLLAGTGRSGGYTFGSGTRLTVV.

The genes are TRBV7-2 and TRBJ2-4, with a possible D match to TRBD1 (6 bases). The V gene's germline CDR1 is SGHTA and CDR2 FQGNSA. With 5 bases removed from V and 5 bases from J, the gap between germline ends came to 13 bases. The length of the CDR3 is 14 residues. The DNA for the CDR3 is TGTGCCAGCAGCCTTACCGGGACACAAAACATTCAGTACTTC. Translation: CASSLTGTQNIQYF.

The chain employs TRBV6-6 and TRBJ1-5; the match to TRBD1 covers 7 bases. The germline V gene has CDR1 MNHNY and CDR2 SVGAGI (reference sequence). The trim removed 5 bases at V and 9 bases at J, leaving 10 bases unmatched. This CDR3 is 14 amino acids long. The CDR3 bases are TGTGCCAGCAGTGTGACAGGGCTAGCCCGGCCCCAGCATTTT. Its translation is CASSVTGLARPQHF.

This clonotype has at least ten counts. The rearrangement links TRBV7-2 to TRBJ2-3; possibly TRBD2 for D (5 bases). V was pared by 3 bases and J by 1 base, with 11 bases between. The length of the CDR3 is 15 residues. Germline V CDR1 and CDR2: SGHTA, FQGNSA. The DNA of the CDR3 is TGTGCCAGCAGCTTGAGTGGGCGGGGCACAGATACGCAGTATTTT. Its translation is CASSLSGRGTDTQYF.

This clonotype was detected a few times. The J gene is TRBJ1-1, the V gene TRBV29-1; no definite D call. The CDR3 is made up of 12 amino acids. In germline, CDR1 is SQVTM, CDR2 ANQGSEA. Between the trimmed V and J ends, which lost 5 bases and 8 bases, there was a span of 15 bases. The CDR3 protein is CSVQNHQVEAFF. For the CDR3, the DNA is TGCAGCGTTCAAAATCACCAAGTCGAAGCTTTCTTT.

This clonotype has just a few counts. This chain connects TRBV7-2 to TRBJ2-2, with D perhaps matching TRBD2 (6 bases). This CDR3 region has 16 residues. Per germline, CDR1 SGHTA and CDR2 FQGNSA. V gave up 2 bases and J gave up 4 bases, with 14 bases separating them. CDR3 amino acids: CASSLPGRGPTGELFF. CDR3 coding DNA: TGTGCCAGCAGCTTACCCGGGAGAGGTCCCACCGGGGAGCTGTTTTTT. Full variable domain (rest looked up from reference TRBV7-2 and TRBJ2-2): GAGVSQSPSNKVTEKGKDVELRCDPISGHTALYWYRQSLGQGLEFLIYFQGNSAPDKSGLPSDRFSAERTGGSVSTLTIQRTQQEDSAVYLCASSLPGRGPTGELFFGEGSRLTVL.

The rearrangement links TRBV7-1 to TRBJ2-5, with D tentatively TRBD2 (6 bases). TRBV7-1 is an open reading frame, and its role is uncertain. Trimming took off 5 bases at V and 3 bases at J, with 13 bases between the two ends. The CDR3 is made up of 14 amino acids. This chain's CDR3 is CASSPRDFKETQYF. CDR3 bases: TGTGCCAGCAGCCCAAGGGACTTTAAAGAGACCCAGTACTTC.

The genes are TRBV19 and TRBJ1-4; D possibly corresponds to TRBD1 (5 bases). Trimming stripped 3 bases from V and 4 bases from J, with 9 bases between. The CDR3 sequence is 14 residues long. The germline CDR1 and CDR2 sequences are LNHDA and SQIVND (reference sequence). The DNA of the CDR3 is TGTGCCAGTAGTATCGGGGGGTTTAATGAAAAACTGTTTTTT. It translates to CASSIGGFNEKLFF.

A few counts support this clonotype. The CDR3 is CASSPGLEQETQYF. CDR3 nucleotide sequence: TGTGCCAGCAGCCCGGGACTAGAACAAGAGACCCAGTACTTC. This chain links TRBV3-1 with TRBJ2-5; 8 positions match TRBD2. The trim removed 4 bases at V and 2 bases at J, leaving 3 bases unmatched. CDR1 is LGHDT and CDR2 is YNNKEL in the germline V gene (reference sequence). This CDR3 region has 14 residues.

A few counts support this clonotype. This chain uses TRBV10-3 with TRBJ2-1, with 10 bases fitting TRBD2. There are 13 residues in the CDR3. Germline V lookup: CDR1 ENHRY, CDR2 SYGVKD. With V trimmed by 6 bases and J by 8 bases, 4 bases remained unmatched. In nucleotides, the CDR3 is TGTGCCATCAGACGAGCGGGGGGGGATGAGCAGTTCTTC. Translated, it gives CAIRRAGGDEQFF.

This clonotype was picked up many times. The chain has TRBV7-9 and TRBJ2-5, with 10 bases aligning to TRBD2. In germline, CDR1 is SEHNR, CDR2 FQNEAQ (reference sequence). With 4 bases clipped from V and 2 bases from J, the junction kept 7 bases outside the gene matches. The CDR3 consists of 16 residues. The DNA for the CDR3 is TGTGCCAGCAGCTCGCCGATGACTAGCGGGCAAGAGACCCAGTACTTC. Translating gives CASSSPMTSGQETQYF. Using reference TRBV7-9 and TRBJ2-5 for the parts outside the CDR3, the full variable domain is DTGVSQNPRHKITKRGQNVTFRCDPISEHNRLYWYRQTLGQGPEFLTYFQNEAQLEKSRLLSDRFSAERPKGSFSTLEIQRTEQGDSAMYLCASSSPMTSGQETQYFGPGTRLLVL.

The chain recombines TRBV18 with TRBJ1-1, with 8 positions matching TRBD1. J gave up 3 bases and V 1 base, and 10 bases lay outside the gene matches. Per germline, CDR1 KGHSH and CDR2 LQKENI. This CDR3 is built from 17 residues. The CDR3 DNA reads as TGTGCCAGCTCACCACGCTATCCGTACAGGGGGGACACTGAAGCTTTCTTT. This translates into CASSPRYPYRGDTEAFF.

The chain combines TRBV7-3 with TRBJ1-1; the D is unclear. This CDR3 comprises 16 residues. Germline V lookup: CDR1 SGHTA, CDR2 FQGTGA. V was pared by 5 bases and J by 1 base, with 17 bases between. CDR3 nucleotide sequence: TGTGCCAGCAGCCCACTTCAGGCGGTACAGAACACTGAAGCTTTCTTT. This sequence encodes CASSPLQAVQNTEAFF.